This TCR beta chain derives from a study of cytomegalovirus exposure and HLA in healthy donors. The PCR was carried out with 60 Vbeta primers and 13 Jbeta primers. The data were produced by immunoSEQ multiplex PCR, yet TCRdb's version contains in-frame clones alone and is incomplete. Among roughly 140,000 clones listed, 64% were seen once. Study-wide findings and caveats: Reportedly, TCR beta sequences accurately predicted HLA-A and HLA-B alleles in most subjects. The study listed 164 cytomegalovirus-associated TCR beta chains.

There were likely unrecorded immune exposures, though donors were nominally healthy when sampled. The CDR3 spans 14 residues. The V gene's germline CDR1 is SGHRS and CDR2 YFSETQ. V was cut by 0 bases and J by 0 bases, with 6 bases left in between. In regard to this clone: The antigen remains undetermined. This CDR3 is also generated by other DNA sequences in the sample.

The gene calls are TRBV5-1 and TRBJ2-5, with D uncertain. Source material: PBMCs. This TCR was sampled from a woman aged 30 to 39 in good health and CMV-seropositive. CDR3 in amino acids: CASSLGAHQETQYF. CDR3 coding DNA: TGCGCCAGCAGCTTGGGGGCCCACCAAGAGACCCAGTACTTC.